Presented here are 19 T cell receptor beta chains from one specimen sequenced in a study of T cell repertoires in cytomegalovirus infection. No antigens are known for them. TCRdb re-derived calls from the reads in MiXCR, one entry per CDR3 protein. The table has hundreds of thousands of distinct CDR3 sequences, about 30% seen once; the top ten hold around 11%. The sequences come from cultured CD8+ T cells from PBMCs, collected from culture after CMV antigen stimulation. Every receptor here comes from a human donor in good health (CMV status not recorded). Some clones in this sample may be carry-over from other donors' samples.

In nucleotides, the CDR3 is TGTGCCAGCAGCTTTCTCCCATATACCGGGGAGCTGTTTTTT. Translated, it gives CASSFLPYTGELFF. The genes are TRBV7-9 and TRBJ2-2; D remains ambiguous. This CDR3 has 14 residues. Trimming took off 3 bases at V and 5 bases at J, with 10 bases between the two ends. The germline V gene encodes CDR1 SEHNR and CDR2 FQNEAQ (reference sequence).

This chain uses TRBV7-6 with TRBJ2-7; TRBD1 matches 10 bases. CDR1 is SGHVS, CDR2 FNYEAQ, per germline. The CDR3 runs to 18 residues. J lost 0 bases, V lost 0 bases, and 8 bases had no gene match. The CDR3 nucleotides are TGTGCCAGCAGCTTAGCGGTGAAGGGACAGGGGAGCTCCTACGAGCAGTACTTC. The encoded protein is CASSLAVKGQGSSYEQYF.

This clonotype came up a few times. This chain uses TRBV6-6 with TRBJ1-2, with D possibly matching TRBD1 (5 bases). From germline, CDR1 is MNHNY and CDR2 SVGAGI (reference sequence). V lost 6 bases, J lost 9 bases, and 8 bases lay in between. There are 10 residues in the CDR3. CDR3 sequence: CASSRQSYTF. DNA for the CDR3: TGTGCCAGCAGCCGACAGAGCTACACCTTC.

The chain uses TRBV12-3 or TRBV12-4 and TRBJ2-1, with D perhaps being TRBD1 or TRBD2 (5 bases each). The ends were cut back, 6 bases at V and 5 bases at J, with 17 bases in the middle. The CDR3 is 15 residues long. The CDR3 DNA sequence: TGTGCCAGCAGCGGCCTAGGGGAGACCCACAATGAGCAGTTCTTC. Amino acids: CASSGLGETHNEQFF.

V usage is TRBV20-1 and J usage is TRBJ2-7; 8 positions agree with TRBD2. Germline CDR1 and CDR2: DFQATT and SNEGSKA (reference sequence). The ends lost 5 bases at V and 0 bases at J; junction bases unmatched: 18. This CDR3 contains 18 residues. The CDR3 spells CSAFPLETTSDYSYEQYF. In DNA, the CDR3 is TGCAGTGCTTTCCCCCTCGAAACGACTAGCGACTACTCCTACGAGCAGTACTTC.

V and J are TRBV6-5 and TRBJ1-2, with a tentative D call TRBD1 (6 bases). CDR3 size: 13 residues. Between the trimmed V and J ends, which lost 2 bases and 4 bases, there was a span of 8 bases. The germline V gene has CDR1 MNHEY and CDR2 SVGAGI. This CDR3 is CASSYPGAYGYTF. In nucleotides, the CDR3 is TGTGCCAGCAGTTACCCAGGGGCCTATGGCTACACCTTC.

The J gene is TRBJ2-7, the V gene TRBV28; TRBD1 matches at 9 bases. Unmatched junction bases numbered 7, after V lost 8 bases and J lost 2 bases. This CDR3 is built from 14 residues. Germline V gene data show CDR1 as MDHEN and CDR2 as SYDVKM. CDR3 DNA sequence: TGTGCCAGCCAGGACAGGGGTGCCCCCTACGAGCAGTACGTC. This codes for CASQDRGAPYEQYV.

CDR3 coding DNA: TGTGCCAGCAGTTATTTCGCTAGCGGGGGGGCCGAGTCCTACAATGAGCAGTTCTTC. As protein: CASSYFASGGAESYNEQFF. The chain couples TRBV6-5 to TRBJ2-1; 12 positions agree with TRBD2. CDR3 length equals 19 residues. The junction had 10 bases not matched to a gene; V was cut back by 3 bases and J by 1 base. In germline, CDR1 is MNHEY, CDR2 SVGAGI.

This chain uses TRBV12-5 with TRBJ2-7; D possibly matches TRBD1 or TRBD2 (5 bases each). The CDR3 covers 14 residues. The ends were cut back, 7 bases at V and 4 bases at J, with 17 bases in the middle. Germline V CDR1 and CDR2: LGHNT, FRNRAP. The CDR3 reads CASVLQIGEYEQYF. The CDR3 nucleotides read TGTGCTAGTGTTCTTCAAATAGGGGAGTACGAGCAGTACTTC.

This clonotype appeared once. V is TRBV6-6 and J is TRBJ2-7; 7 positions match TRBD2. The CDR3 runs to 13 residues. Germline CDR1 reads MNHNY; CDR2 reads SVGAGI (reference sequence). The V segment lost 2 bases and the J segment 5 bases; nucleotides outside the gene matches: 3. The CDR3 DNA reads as TGTGCCAGCAGTTACGCGGGGAGGGACGAGCAGTACTTC. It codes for CASSYAGRDEQYF.

DNA for the CDR3: TGTGCCAGCAGTTTTGCGAATACGAACACTGAAGCTTTCTTT. Encoded protein: CASSFANTNTEAFF. The chain couples TRBV12-3 or TRBV12-4 to TRBJ1-1, with no clear D. This CDR3 has 14 residues. The V end was cut by 3 bases, the J end by 1 base, with 9 bases between.

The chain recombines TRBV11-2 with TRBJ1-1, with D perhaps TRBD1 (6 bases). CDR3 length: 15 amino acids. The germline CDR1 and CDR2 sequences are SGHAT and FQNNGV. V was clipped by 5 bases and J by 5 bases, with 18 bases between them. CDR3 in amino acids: CASSPWGQKGTEAFF. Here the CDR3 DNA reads TGTGCCAGCAGCCCTTGGGGGCAAAAGGGGACTGAAGCTTTCTTT.

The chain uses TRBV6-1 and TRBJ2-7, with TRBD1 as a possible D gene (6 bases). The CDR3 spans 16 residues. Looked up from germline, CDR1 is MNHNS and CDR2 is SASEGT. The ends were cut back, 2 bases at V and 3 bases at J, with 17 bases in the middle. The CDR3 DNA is TGTGCCAGCAGTGAACATCCTCCCGTCAGGGGCTACGAGCAGTACGTC. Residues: CASSEHPPVRGYEQYV.

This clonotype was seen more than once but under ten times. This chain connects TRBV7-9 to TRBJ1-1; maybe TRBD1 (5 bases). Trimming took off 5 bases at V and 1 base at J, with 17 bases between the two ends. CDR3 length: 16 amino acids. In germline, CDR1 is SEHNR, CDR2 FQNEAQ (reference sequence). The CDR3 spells CASSLPRGDRNTEAFF. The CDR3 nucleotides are TGTGCCAGCAGCCTGCCGCGGGGGGATCGGAACACTGAAGCTTTCTTT.

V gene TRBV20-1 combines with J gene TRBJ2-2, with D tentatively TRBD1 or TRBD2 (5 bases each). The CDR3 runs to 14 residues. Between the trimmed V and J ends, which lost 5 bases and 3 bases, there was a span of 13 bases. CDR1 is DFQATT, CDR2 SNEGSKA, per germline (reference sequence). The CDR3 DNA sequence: TGCAGTGCTCCCCCCCGAGGGGACACCGGGGAGCTGTTTTTT. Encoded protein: CSAPPRGDTGELFF.

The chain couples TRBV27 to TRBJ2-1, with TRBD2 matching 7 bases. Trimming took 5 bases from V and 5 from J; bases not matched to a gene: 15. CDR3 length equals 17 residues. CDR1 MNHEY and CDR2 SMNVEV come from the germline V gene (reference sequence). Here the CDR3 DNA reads TGTGCCAGCAGTAAACTCGGGGCCAGCGGGGTAGACAATGAGCAGTTCTTC. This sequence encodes CASSKLGASGVDNEQFF.

The CDR3 protein is CASSFSDRENTEAFF. In DNA, the CDR3 is TGTGCCAGCAGTTTTTCCGACAGGGAGAACACTGAAGCTTTCTTT. The V and J genes are TRBV28 and TRBJ1-1; TRBD1 matches at 7 bases. The CDR3 extends over 15 amino acids. Germline CDR1 and CDR2: MDHEN and SYDVKM. J gave up 1 base and V 3 bases, and 5 bases lay outside the gene matches.

The CDR3 spells CATSSHFQAGGKYEQYF. As DNA, the CDR3 is TGTGCCACCAGCAGTCACTTCCAAGCGGGGGGGAAGTACGAGCAGTACTTC. This chain connects TRBV15 to TRBJ2-7; 10 positions match TRBD2. Trimming cost V 3 bases and J 4 bases; bases outside gene matches: 12. Germline loops: CDR1 LNHNV, CDR2 YYDKDF (reference sequence). CDR3 size: 17 residues.

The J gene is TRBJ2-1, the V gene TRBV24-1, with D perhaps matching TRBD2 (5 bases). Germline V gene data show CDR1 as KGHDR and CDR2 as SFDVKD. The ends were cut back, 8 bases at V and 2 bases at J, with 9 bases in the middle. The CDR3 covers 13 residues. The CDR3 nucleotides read TGTGCCACCACCGAGGGAACCTACAATGAGCAGTTCTTC. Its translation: CATTEGTYNEQFF.